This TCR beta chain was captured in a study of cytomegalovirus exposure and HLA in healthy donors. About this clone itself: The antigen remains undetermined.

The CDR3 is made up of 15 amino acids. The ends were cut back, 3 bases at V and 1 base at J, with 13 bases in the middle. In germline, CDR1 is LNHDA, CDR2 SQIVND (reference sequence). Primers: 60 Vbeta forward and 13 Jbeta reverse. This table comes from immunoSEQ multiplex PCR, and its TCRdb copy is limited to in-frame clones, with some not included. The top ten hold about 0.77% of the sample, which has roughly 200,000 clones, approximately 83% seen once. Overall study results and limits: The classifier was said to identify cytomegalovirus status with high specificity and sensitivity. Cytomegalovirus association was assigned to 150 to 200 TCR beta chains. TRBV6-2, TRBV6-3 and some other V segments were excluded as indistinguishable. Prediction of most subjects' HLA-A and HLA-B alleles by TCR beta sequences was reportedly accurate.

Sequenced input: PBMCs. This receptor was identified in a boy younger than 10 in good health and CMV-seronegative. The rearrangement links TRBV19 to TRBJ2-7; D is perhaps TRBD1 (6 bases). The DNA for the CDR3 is TGTGCCAGTAGTATTTCAGGGGCAGGGTCCTACGAGCAGTACTTC. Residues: CASSISGAGSYEQYF.